The 5 T cell receptor beta chains below come from one sample, sequenced in a study of blood T cell repertoires in COVID-19. Clones were read by immunoSEQ multiplex PCR, and TCRdb kept only the in-frame ones, dropping some. The data hold under 250,000 clones, with roughly 83% observed a single time. Sequencing was performed on PBMCs or T cells enriched from blood (not recorded which). The receptors come from a woman aged 40 to 55 with acute COVID-19.

V and J are TRBV2 and TRBJ1-2; D possibly corresponds to TRBD1 (6 bases). Germline CDR1 reads SNHLY; CDR2 reads FYNNEI. This CDR3 contains 13 residues. V lost 7 bases and J lost 8, with 17 bases in between. The CDR3 reads CASKAAGDTGYTF. As DNA, the CDR3 is TGTGCCAGCAAGGCGGCAGGGGATACGGGCTACACCTTC.

The J gene is TRBJ2-5, the V gene TRBV27; D remains ambiguous. V lost 4 bases to trimming and J lost 1 base, with 13 bases between them. Germline V gene lookup returns CDR1 MNHEY and CDR2 SMNVEV (reference sequence). The CDR3 consists of 15 residues. CDR3 coding DNA: TGTGCCAGCAGTTCTCGGGTCGGGTCCCAAGAGACCCAGTACTTC. Protein: CASSSRVGSQETQYF.

The gene calls are TRBV5-6 and TRBJ1-4, with TRBD1 matching over 7 bases. J gave up 5 bases and V 4 bases, and 5 bases lay outside the gene matches. CDR1 and CDR2 (germline): SGHDT, YYEEEE. This CDR3 spans 14 amino acids. The CDR3 loop reads CASSTGTANEKLFF. The CDR3 DNA is TGTGCCAGCAGCACGGGGACAGCGAATGAAAAACTGTTTTTT.

The chain links TRBV10-1 to TRBJ2-3; D perhaps matches TRBD1 (5 bases). V lost 3 bases, J lost 2 bases, and 9 bases lay in between. CDR1 and CDR2 (germline): WNHNN, SYGVQD (reference sequence). This CDR3 comprises 14 residues. The CDR3 reads CASSEGQPTDTQYF. CDR3 bases: TGCGCCAGCAGTGAAGGACAACCCACAGATACGCAGTATTTT.

This sequence joins TRBV28 and TRBJ2-1; the D is unclear. V lost 4 bases to trimming and J lost 0 bases, with 13 bases between them. This CDR3 has 16 residues. Germline V lookup: CDR1 MDHEN, CDR2 SYDVKM. CDR3 in DNA: TGTGCCAGCAGTTCGCAAGGCGGCGGCTCCTACAATGAGCAGTTCTTC. The encoded protein is CASSSQGGGSYNEQFF.